This T cell receptor (beta chain) was identified in a study of shared clonotypes between healthy human individuals. CD45RO+ cells joined CCR7-negative CD45RA+ TemRA cells to form CD8 memory. V lost 4 bases and J 1 base, leaving 13 bases between the germline ends. From germline, CDR1 is SGHNT and CDR2 YYREEE (reference sequence). The CDR3 length is 15 residues. Here immunoSEQ multiplex PCR was the method, and the copy in TCRdb shows in-frame clones only, minus some. The sample has approximately 320,000 clones; around 87% are singletons. The rearrangement links TRBV5-4 to TRBJ2-3; D gene ambiguous. Sequenced material: memory CD8+ T cells sorted from blood. Subset indicated: CD45RO+ cells pooled with CCR7-negative TemRA cells. The receptor was derived from a man in his late teens or twenties in good health. For the CDR3, the DNA is TGTGCCAGCAGCCCTGTGTCTGATGGCACAGATACGCAGTATTTT. Translation: CASSPVSDGTDTQYF.